The text below deals with one T cell receptor beta chain. Its antigen is as yet unknown. These data belong to a study of cytomegalovirus exposure and HLA in healthy donors. Study-level findings and limits: There was a cluster of highly shared sequence variants that was likely a sequencing artifact.

The PCR made use of 60 Vbeta and 13 Jbeta primers. Repertoires were generated with immunoSEQ multiplex PCR, while TCRdb's copy carries only in-frame clones and drops some. Listed are 45,000 to 55,000 clones; around 5.6% falls within the top ten. V dropped 5 bases and J dropped 3; count of bases not matched to a gene: 3. Germline V gives CDR1 SGHTA, CDR2 FQGTGA. The CDR3 is made up of 14 amino acids. This rearrangement joins TRBV7-3 to TRBJ2-1; TRBD1 matches at 8 bases. The sample was PBMCs. The receptor was derived from a male donor in good health and CMV-seropositive. CDR3 DNA: TGTGCCAGCAGCCTCGGACAGGGCTACAATGAGCAGTTCTTC. Protein: CASSLGQGYNEQFF.